This T cell receptor (beta chain) was sequenced during a study of blood T cell repertoires in COVID-19 (TCRdb year 2020). About the study as a whole: Samples covering the acute and convalescent phases of COVID-19 were provided by collaborators in the United States, Italy and Spain. The prospective study material was composed of cDNA or gDNA derived from T cells, B-cell-depleted T cells, or PBMCs. Deeply sampled blood TCRbeta repertoires from subjects exposed to, actively infected with, or recovered from COVID-19 were included in the dataset. The repertoires were released in a freely available public database intended as a resource for research on the immune response to SARS-CoV-2. Samples came from the ongoing ImmuneRACE study (first 160 participants) plus 1,254 subjects from 6 global collaborators. Sample metadata almost always included a de-identified subject ID, COVID-19 status, age in years and sex. Where HLA class I and class II types were available, the types were taken from metadata supplied by the sample provider, not from assay-based typing.

Whole blood was collected in K2EDTA tubes by collaborating institutions according to the institutions' own protocols. For TCRbeta analysis, collaborators shipped samples in one of three forms: frozen whole blood, isolated PBMCs, or DNA extracted from either of those sample types. Of note for this clone: What antigen it recognizes has not been identified. Per-base qualities were not stored, and no clone one base away is much larger.

The germline V gene (reference sequence) sets CDR1 to LGHDT and CDR2 to YNNKEL. Trimming costs V 1 base and J 8 bases, and their ends lie 11 bases apart. The CDR3 holds 13 amino acids from the cysteine to the phenylalanine. Only the CDR3 DNA stays, 39 bases, in frame from base 1. Paper-wide results and their limitations: How much clinical and demographic metadata was included differed by source and by participant, and the metadata was provided uncurated.

TCRbeta CDR3 regions were amplified from genomic DNA using the immunoSEQ Assay, a bias-controlled multiplex PCR. Regarding the original processing steps: The number of nucleated cells in each sample was estimated by amplification of reference gene primers within the assay. To quantify the absolute abundance of each unique TCRbeta CDR3 rearrangement, sequence reads were collapsed and filtered. Productive Simpson clonality was computed per sample as the square root of Simpson's diversity index over productive rearrangements. Entries here come from immuneACCESS through TCRdb and include only in-frame sequences with V and J called. Some clones fail to appear in such tables; in the studies checked, an unresolved V gene covers under half of the shortfall, and the cause of the remainder is unknown. That table supplies the V and J calls and clone size; D and trimming were determined from the DNA. In this sample the table shows about 140,000 clones, roughly 85% of which occur a single time. 2.5% to 3% of the sample goes to the ten largest clones.

The receptor chain draws on TRBV3-1 (or the pseudogene TRBV3-2) and TRBJ1-1; TRBD1 is perhaps the D gene, given 5 matching bases. Material for sequencing was peripheral blood. This sequence originates from a man aged 50 to 59 with acute or convalescent COVID-19. The DNA reads TGTGCCAGCAGCCAAGTACAGGCCGCGGAAGCTTTCTTT. Translated, it gives CASSQVQAAEAFF.